The 16 T cell receptor beta chains below come from one sample, sequenced in a study of naive and memory T cell subsets. Amplification of ligated cDNA took four PCR rounds with SP2 and nested alpha and beta constant primers. TCRdb reprocessed the 5' RACE reads via MiXCR and lists one record per CDR3 protein. The sample has about 62,000 distinct CDR3 sequences, 8% seen once; the top ten hold less than 20%. An oligonucleotide containing a UMI was ligated to the 3' end of TCR cDNA. These receptors came from a female donor in good health.

This clonotype has a count of ten or more. This chain links TRBV20-1 with TRBJ1-1; TRBD1 aligns across 12 bases. The CDR3 is made up of 16 amino acids. The germline gives CDR1 DFQATT, CDR2 SNEGSKA (reference sequence). V shed 0 bases, J shed 2 bases, and the junction held 4 bases outside the gene matches. CDR3 nucleotide sequence: TGCAGTGCTAGAGACCCGGGACAGGGGGCAAACACTGAAGCTTTCTTT. Protein product: CSARDPGQGANTEAFF.

This clonotype appeared a few times. The CDR3 DNA reads TGCAGTGCCCGAGGGGGGTGGCGGGGGTCCACAGATACGCAGTATTTT. This encodes CSARGGWRGSTDTQYF. J is TRBJ2-3 and V is TRBV20-1; D is perhaps TRBD2 (7 bases). V was shortened by 6 bases and J by 2 bases, with 21 bases between the two germline ends. Germline lookup yields CDR1 DFQATT and CDR2 SNEGSKA (reference sequence). CDR3 length equals 16 residues.

The CDR3 region is CASTRGGQGQPQHF. CDR3 DNA: TGTGCCAGCACCCGCGGGGGGCAGGGCCAGCCCCAGCATTTT. The V call is TRBV12-3 or TRBV12-4, the J call TRBJ1-5; the D gene is possibly TRBD1 (6 bases). V dropped 7 bases and J dropped 7 bases, with 17 bases sitting between them. CDR3 length: 14 amino acids.

This clonotype was detected many times. The chain is built from TRBV28 and TRBJ1-5, with D tentatively TRBD1 (6 bases). Germline-derived CDR1 and CDR2 are MDHEN and SYDVKM. The V end lost 6 bases, the J end lost 0 bases, and 9 bases lay between the germline ends. The CDR3 is 14 amino acids. The CDR3 coding sequence is TGTGCCAGCAGGACAGGATATAGCAATCAGCCCCAGCATTTT. Protein product: CASRTGYSNQPQHF.

This clonotype was recorded many times. The chain carries TRBV28 and TRBJ2-5, with D maybe TRBD2 (7 bases). Germline assignment: CDR1 MDHEN and CDR2 SYDVKM. The CDR3 has 14 amino acids. V was cut by 3 bases and J by 5 bases, with 13 bases left in between. CDR3 nucleotide sequence: TGTGCCAGCAGTTTCGCGGGGGCGCAGGAGACCCAGTACTTC. Protein: CASSFAGAQETQYF.

This clonotype was detected many times. The chain has TRBV10-3 and TRBJ1-1, with 7 nucleotides matching TRBD1. There are 14 residues in the CDR3. CDR1 is ENHRY, CDR2 SYGVKD, per germline. V dropped 7 bases and J dropped 5; count of bases not matched to a gene: 10. The CDR3 here is CAITRQGEDTEAFF. The CDR3 DNA sequence: TGTGCCATCACTCGACAGGGAGAAGATACTGAAGCTTTCTTT.

There are many counts of this clonotype. This sequence joins TRBV20-1 and TRBJ1-6; 8 nucleotides align to TRBD1. CDR3 length equals 15 residues. Per germline, CDR1 DFQATT and CDR2 SNEGSKA (reference sequence). The V and J ends lost 3 bases and 9 bases, in that order; junction bases with no gene match: 10. CDR3 residues: CSARTDRAFGSPLHF. The CDR3 region has the DNA TGCAGTGCTAGGACGGACAGGGCTTTCGGTTCACCCCTCCACTTT.

This clonotype has at least ten counts. V usage is TRBV5-8 and J usage is TRBJ1-2, with D unresolved. CDR3 length: 15 amino acids. V lost 3 bases to trimming and J lost 3 bases, with 15 bases between them. Germline loops: CDR1 SGHTS, CDR2 YDEGEE. CDR3 sequence reads: CASSSPFIRHYGYTF. In nucleotides, the CDR3 is TGTGCCAGCAGCTCTCCATTCATTCGGCACTATGGCTACACCTTC.

This chain connects TRBV24-1 to TRBJ2-5, with D possibly matching TRBD2 (6 bases). The CDR3 is 14 amino acids. In germline, CDR1 is KGHDR, CDR2 SFDVKD. V gave up 5 bases and J gave up 2 bases, with 11 bases separating them. The CDR3 DNA reads as TGTGCCACCAGTGGCGGGACCCTACAAGAGACCCAGTACTTC. As protein: CATSGGTLQETQYF.

This clonotype was seen a few times. CDR3 DNA sequence: TGCGCCAGCAGCCCGGGCACTAGCGGGAGTGGAGAGACCCAGTACTTC. Protein product: CASSPGTSGSGETQYF. This chain uses TRBV5-1 with TRBJ2-5, with 11 positions matching TRBD2. Germline V lookup: CDR1 SGHRS, CDR2 YFSETQ. The ends lost 4 bases at V and 4 bases at J; junction bases unmatched: 9. This CDR3 is built from 16 residues. The variable domain in full, with the rest retrieved from reference TRBV5-1 and TRBJ2-5, is KAGVTQTPRYLIKTRGQQVTLSCSPISGHRSVSWYQQTPGQGLQFLFEYFSETQRNKGNFPGRFSGRQFSNSRSEMNVSTLELGDSALYLCASSPGTSGSGETQYFGPGTRLLVL.

In this sample, this clonotype turned up once. The chain couples TRBV14 to TRBJ2-7; D not certain. This CDR3 is 17 amino acids long. V lost 3 bases, J lost 0 bases, and 18 bases lay in between. The V gene's germline CDR1 is SGHDN and CDR2 FVKESK. CDR3 residues: CASSHQTGPINSYEQYF. The CDR3 bases are TGTGCCAGCAGCCACCAGACCGGGCCAATAAACTCCTACGAGCAGTACTTC. Based on the CDR3 plus reference TRBV14 and TRBJ2-7, the full variable domain is EAGVTQFPSHSVIEKGQTVTLRCDPISGHDNLYWYRRVMGKEIKFLLHFVKESKQDESGMPNNRFLAERTGGTYSTLKVQPAELEDSGVYFCASSHQTGPINSYEQYFGPGTRLTVT.

There are many counts of this clonotype. The genes are TRBV28 and TRBJ2-7; 7 nucleotides align to TRBD2. This CDR3 region has 13 residues. J was trimmed by 6 bases and V by 5 bases; bases with no gene match: 7. CDR1 and CDR2 (germline): MDHEN, SYDVKM. The CDR3 bases are TGTGCCAGCAGTCCCGGCGGGAGACCCGAGCAGTACTTC. As protein: CASSPGGRPEQYF.

This clonotype was seen repeatedly, ten times or more. The V gene is TRBV11-1, the J gene TRBJ1-1; TRBD1 aligns across 10 bases. Per germline, CDR1 SGHAT and CDR2 FQDESV (reference sequence). The CDR3 is made up of 15 amino acids. V trimming: 5 bases; J trimming: 5 bases; junction bases outside the gene matches: 8. The CDR3 loop reads CASSPHRTGGTEAFF. The CDR3 DNA is TGTGCCAGCAGCCCCCACAGGACAGGGGGTACTGAAGCTTTCTTT.

The chain joins TRBV4-1 to TRBJ1-6; unclear D gene. Trimming cost V 4 bases and J 9 bases, with 16 bases left between them. The CDR3 is made up of 15 amino acids. Germline-derived CDR1 and CDR2 are MGHRA and YSYEKL. The CDR3 reads CASSPGDLRSSPLHF. CDR3 coding DNA: TGCGCCAGCAGCCCCGGGGATCTCCGAAGTTCACCCCTCCACTTT.

This clonotype showed up many times. This chain joins TRBV29-1 and TRBJ2-1; tentatively, D is TRBD2 (6 bases). V lost 6 bases, J lost 1 base, and 7 bases lay in between. Germline CDR1 SQVTM, CDR2 ANQGSEA. There are 12 residues in the CDR3. The CDR3 region has the DNA TGCAGCGTGGGGGGATCCTACAATGAGCAGTTCTTC. It is translated as CSVGGSYNEQFF.

For this clonotype: A much larger clone lies a single base off, so this may be a read error. The gene calls are TRBV20-1 and TRBJ2-3, with 7 bases lining up with TRBD1. Trimming at V came to 4 bases and at J to 0 bases, leaving 7 bases not matched to a gene. CDR3 length: 15 residues. Germline values: CDR1 DFQATT, CDR2 SNEGSKA (reference sequence). The CDR3 DNA follows: TGCAGTGCTACTTCCCCGGACAGGAGCACAGATACGCAGTATTTT. Translation: CSATSPDRSTDTQYF.